A selection of T cell receptor beta chains follows, all from one sample in a study of blood T cell repertoires in COVID-19. Clones were read by immunoSEQ multiplex PCR, and TCRdb kept only the in-frame ones, dropping some. The table includes under 60,000 clones, around nine tenths detected once. Sequencing used peripheral blood. The source of these receptors is a woman aged 60-75 years with COVID-19, enrolled during active disease. The CDR3 runs from the conserved cysteine through the conserved F or W. A D gene is named only where the DNA matches it firmly. Rows may omit the clone size; those that give it use once, few, many or a size class.

d_gene,v_gene,abundance,j_gene,CDR3nt,CDR3aa
.,TRBV28,.,TRBJ2-4,TGTGCCAGCAGGAGAGGGCTAGCCAAAAACATTCAGTACTTC,CASRRGLAKNIQYF
.,TRBV9,.,TRBJ2-1,TGTGCCAGCAGCGTACTATCGGGAGTAACTGGTGAGCAGTTCTTC,CASSVLSGVTGEQFF
TRBD1,TRBV4-1,.,TRBJ1-4,TGCGCCAGCAGCCAAACCACCGGGACAGGGGGTGAAAAACTGTTTTTT,CASSQTTGTGGEKLFF
.,TRBV7-2,.,TRBJ2-1,TGTGCCAGCAGCTTCGGGATTTACAATGAGCAGTTCTTC,CASSFGIYNEQFF
.,TRBV14,few,TRBJ2-1,TGTGCCAGCAGCCCTAGGAATTACAGGGACGCAGCCTACAATGAGCAGTTCTTC,CASSPRNYRDAAYNEQFF
.,TRBV2,.,TRBJ1-4,TGTGCCAGCAGTGTCGAAGGGGCAACTAATGAAAAACTGTTTTTT,CASSVEGATNEKLFF
TRBD2,TRBV5-4,.,TRBJ2-7,TGTGCCAGCAGCATTCCTAGCGGGAGTGTCTACGAGCAGTACTTC,CASSIPSGSVYEQYF
TRBD2,TRBV27,.,TRBJ2-7,TGTGCCAGCAGTTTTGGCGGGAGGACCTACGAGCAGTACTTC,CASSFGGRTYEQYF
.,TRBV6-5,few,TRBJ2-1,TGTGCCAGCAGTTACCTGCGGGAATATGGGGGTGAGCAGTTCTTC,CASSYLREYGGEQFF
TRBD1,TRBV29-1,.,TRBJ1-5,TGCAGCGTCGCAGAGTCCAGGGGGAATCAGCCCCAGCATTTT,CSVAESRGNQPQHF
TRBD1,TRBV27,once,TRBJ2-7,TGTGCCAGCAGCCGGCCGGGACAGCAGTGGGGGCAGTACTTC,CASSRPGQQWGQYF
.,TRBV10-3,.,TRBJ2-7,TGTGCCATCAGTGAGTCGCACAGGGTAGCTGATGAGCAGTACTTC,CAISESHRVADEQYF